Following are 13 T cell receptor beta chains from one sample sequenced in a study of T cell responses to AZD1222 COVID-19 vaccine (TCRdb year 2021). To prepare the library, the immunoSEQ multiplex PCR assay was applied. TCRdb stores this immuneACCESS table with in-frame sequences only. Part of the clones is absent; in the studies checked, under half of the shortfall reflects unresolved V genes, and no reason is known for the rest. In all, the sample holds roughly 130,000 clones, and 80% to 95% of those were seen once. Together, the top ten hold 0.9% to 1.3% of the sample. The time point label, read with the paper, signifies: about 28 days (+/-7) after the second vaccine dose. The sequences come from peripheral blood, collected 28 days after the second AZD1222 dose. The receptors here all came from an adult who received the AZD1222 COVID-19 vaccine.

The V gene is TRBV5-4, the J gene TRBJ2-1, with 11 bases aligning to TRBD2. Unmatched junction bases numbered 3, after V lost 4 bases and J lost 0 bases. This CDR3 has 16 amino acids. The germline CDR1 and CDR2 sequences are SGHNT and YYREEE (reference sequence). In nucleotides, the CDR3 is TGTGCCAGCAGCCAGGGGACTAGCGGCTCCTACAATGAGCAGTTCTTC. It translates to CASSQGTSGSYNEQFF.

The chain couples TRBV6-5 to TRBJ1-6; 7 positions agree with TRBD1. Germline CDR1 and CDR2: MNHEY and SVGAGI. V shed 6 bases, J shed 8 bases, and the junction held 4 bases outside the gene matches. The CDR3 is 13 residues long. In DNA, the CDR3 is TGTGCCAGCAGCAGCACAGGGGATTCACCCCTCCACTTT. Translating gives CASSSTGDSPLHF.

The chain is built from TRBV23-1 and TRBJ1-1, with TRBD1 identical over 9 bases. TRBV23-1 is annotated as an ORF whose role is uncertain. The CDR3 totals 16 residues. The V gene end was trimmed by 4 bases and the J gene end by 4 bases; junction bases not matched to a gene: 10. The CDR3 protein is CASSPGQGYLGTEAFF. The CDR3 nucleotides read TGCGCCAGCAGTCCCGGACAGGGGTATCTGGGCACTGAAGCTTTCTTT.

V and J are TRBV19 and TRBJ1-1; 12 bases align to TRBD1. V was clipped by 4 bases and J by 1 base; unmatched bases: 10. The CDR3 covers 18 residues. From germline, CDR1 is LNHDA and CDR2 SQIVND (reference sequence). CDR3 region: CASSRWGQGAEGNTEAFF. The CDR3 region has the DNA TGTGCCAGTAGTAGATGGGGACAGGGGGCTGAGGGGAACACTGAAGCTTTCTTT.

This clone was detected once. V and J are TRBV7-9 and TRBJ1-4; D call uncertain. The CDR3 is made up of 12 amino acids. Trimming left V 5 bases short and J 7 bases short, with 8 bases between. CDR1 is SEHNR and CDR2 is FQNEAQ in the germline V gene (reference sequence). This chain's CDR3 is CASSRDVEKLFF. In DNA, the CDR3 is TGTGCCAGCAGCAGGGATGTTGAAAAACTGTTTTTT.

The chain joins TRBV24-1 to TRBJ1-1; the match to TRBD1 covers 12 bases. This CDR3 has 15 residues. Trimming at V came to 5 bases and at J to 1 base, leaving 1 base not matched to a gene. Germline CDR1 reads KGHDR; CDR2 reads SFDVKD. The CDR3: CATSGGQGANTEAFF. CDR3 sequence (DNA): TGTGCCACCAGTGGGGGACAGGGGGCGAACACTGAAGCTTTCTTT.

A few counts support this clone. V gene TRBV6-2 or TRBV6-3 combines with J gene TRBJ2-5; D is possibly TRBD1 or TRBD2 (5 bases each). CDR3 size: 14 residues. V was clipped by 4 bases and J by 1 base, with 10 bases between them. CDR1 is MNHEY and CDR2 is SVGEGT in the germline V gene. CDR3 loop: CASSFDSGQETQYF. The CDR3 DNA follows: TGTGCCAGCAGTTTCGACAGCGGCCAAGAGACCCAGTACTTC.

V is TRBV6-2 or TRBV6-3 and J is TRBJ2-2; the D is unclear. This CDR3 is built from 14 residues. V was clipped by 2 bases and J by 7 bases, with 11 bases between them. Germline V lookup: CDR1 MNHEY, CDR2 SVGEGT. In DNA, the CDR3 is TGTGCCAGCAGTTACAATCGAGGCGGCGGGGAGCTGTTTTTT. It translates to CASSYNRGGGELFF.

The table lists this clone with a few counts. The chain has TRBV7-9 and TRBJ2-1; 12 bases match TRBD2. The germline V gene has CDR1 SEHNR and CDR2 FQNEAQ (reference sequence). CDR3 length: 15 amino acids. Trimming took 2 bases from V and 6 from J; bases not matched to a gene: 2. CDR3 protein: CASSLMGLAGNEQFF. CDR3 bases: TGTGCCAGCAGCTTAATGGGACTAGCGGGCAATGAGCAGTTCTTC.

The chain links TRBV30 to TRBJ1-2; 9 bases are shared with TRBD1. The germline V gene encodes CDR1 GTSNPN and CDR2 SVGIG (reference sequence). V was clipped by 6 bases and J by 4 bases; unmatched bases: 6. This CDR3 has 13 residues. The CDR3 nucleotides read TGTGCCTGTTCACAGGGGGCGGGCTATGGCTACACCTTC. It codes for CACSQGAGYGYTF. The variable domain in full, with the rest retrieved from reference TRBV30 and TRBJ1-2, is SQTIHQWPATLVQPVGSPLSLECTVEGTSNPNLYWYRQAAGRGLQLLFYSVGIGQISSEVPQNLSASRPQDRQFILSSKKLLLSDSGFYLCACSQGAGYGYTFGSGTRLTVV.

The chain recombines TRBV29-1 with TRBJ2-7, with D possibly called TRBD1 or TRBD2 (5 bases each). Germline values: CDR1 SQVTM, CDR2 ANQGSEA. V lost 6 bases, J lost 3 bases, and 12 bases lay in between. CDR3 length: 12 residues. The CDR3 loop is CSVPGRNYEQYF. The CDR3 DNA reads TGCAGCGTCCCGGGACGAAACTACGAGCAGTACTTC.

The V and J genes are TRBV20-1 and TRBJ2-4; TRBD2 might be the D (7 bases). V lost 6 bases and J 10 bases, leaving 10 bases between the germline ends. The V gene's germline CDR1 is DFQATT and CDR2 SNEGSKA (reference sequence). This CDR3 contains 10 residues. CDR3 protein: CSAEGGIQYF. The CDR3 DNA reads TGCAGTGCCGAGGGGGGGATTCAGTACTTC.

As for this clone: Other DNA sequences in the sample encode the same CDR3. The chain has TRBV7-2 and TRBJ2-3; D is perhaps TRBD2 (6 bases). The germline V and J ends were trimmed by 0 bases and 2 bases, with 9 bases remaining between them. Per the germline V gene, CDR1 is SGHTA and CDR2 is FQGNSA. This CDR3 region has 15 residues. The CDR3 DNA sequence: TGTGCCAGCAGCTTAGCGGGAGGTTCCACAGATACGCAGTATTTT. This gives the protein CASSLAGGSTDTQYF.